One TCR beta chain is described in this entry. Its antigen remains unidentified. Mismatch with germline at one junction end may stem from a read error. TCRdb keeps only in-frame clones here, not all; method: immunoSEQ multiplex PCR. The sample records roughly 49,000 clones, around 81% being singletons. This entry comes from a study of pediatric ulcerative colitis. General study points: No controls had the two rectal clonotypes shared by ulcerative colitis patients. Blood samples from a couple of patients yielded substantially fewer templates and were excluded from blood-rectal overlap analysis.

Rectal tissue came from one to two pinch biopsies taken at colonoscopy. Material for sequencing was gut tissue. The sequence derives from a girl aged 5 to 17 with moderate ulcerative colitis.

CDR3 DNA sequence: TGCGCCAGTAGCCCAGCCCGGACAGGACCCTACGAGCAGTACTTC. It translates to CASSPARTGPYEQYF. The chain employs TRBV4-3 and TRBJ2-7; 7 nucleotides match TRBD1. The CDR3 runs 15 residues. Germline V gene lookup returns CDR1 LGHNA and CDR2 YSLEER.